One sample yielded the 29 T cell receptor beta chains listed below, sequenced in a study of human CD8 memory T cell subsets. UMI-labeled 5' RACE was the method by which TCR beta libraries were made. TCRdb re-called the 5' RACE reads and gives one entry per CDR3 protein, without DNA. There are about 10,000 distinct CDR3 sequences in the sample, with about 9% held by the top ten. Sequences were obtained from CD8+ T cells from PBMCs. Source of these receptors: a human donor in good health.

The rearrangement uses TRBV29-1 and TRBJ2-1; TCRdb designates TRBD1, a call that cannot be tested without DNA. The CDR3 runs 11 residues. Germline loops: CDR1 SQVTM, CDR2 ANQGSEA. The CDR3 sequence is CSVPEGNEQFF.

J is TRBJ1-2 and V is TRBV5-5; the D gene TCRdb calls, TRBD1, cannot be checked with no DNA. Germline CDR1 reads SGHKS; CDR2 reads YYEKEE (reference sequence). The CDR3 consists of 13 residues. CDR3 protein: CASRTRLQGGYTF.

CDR3 sequence: CASSLAGAGHTEAFF. The V gene is TRBV5-4, the J gene TRBJ1-1; the TCRdb D gene call, TRBD1, has no DNA to confirm it. CDR1 and CDR2 (germline): SGHNT, YYREEE (reference sequence). This CDR3 has 15 residues. Complete variable domain (other parts from reference TRBV5-4 and TRBJ1-1): ETGVTQSPTHLIKTRGQQVTLRCSSQSGHNTVSWYQQALGQGPQFIFQYYREEENGRGNFPPRFSGLQFPNYSSELNVNALELDDSALYLCASSLAGAGHTEAFFGQGTRLTVV.

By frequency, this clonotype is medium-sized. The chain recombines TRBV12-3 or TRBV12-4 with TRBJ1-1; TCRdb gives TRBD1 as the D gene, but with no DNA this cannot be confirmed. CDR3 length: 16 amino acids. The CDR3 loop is CASSLAHAGRNTEAFF.

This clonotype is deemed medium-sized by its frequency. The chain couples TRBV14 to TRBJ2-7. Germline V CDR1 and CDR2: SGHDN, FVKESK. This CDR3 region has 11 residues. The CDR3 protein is CASSQLSEQYF.

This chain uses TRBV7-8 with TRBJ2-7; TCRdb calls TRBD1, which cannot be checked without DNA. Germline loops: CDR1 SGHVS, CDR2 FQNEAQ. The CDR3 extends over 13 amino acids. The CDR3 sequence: CASSWGTGYEQYF.

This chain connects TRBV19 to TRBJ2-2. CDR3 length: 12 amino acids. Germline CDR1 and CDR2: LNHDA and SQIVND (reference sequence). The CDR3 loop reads CASTTVAGELFF. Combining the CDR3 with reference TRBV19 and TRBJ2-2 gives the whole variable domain DGGITQSPKYLFRKEGQNVTLSCEQNLNHDAMYWYRQDPGQGLRLIYYSQIVNDFQKGDIAEGYSVSREKKESFPLTVTSAQKNPTAFYLCASTTVAGELFFGEGSRLTVL.

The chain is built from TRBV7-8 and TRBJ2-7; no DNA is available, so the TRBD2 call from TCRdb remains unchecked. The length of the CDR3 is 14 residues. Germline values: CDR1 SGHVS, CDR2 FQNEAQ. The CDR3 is CASSHAGGEVEQYF.

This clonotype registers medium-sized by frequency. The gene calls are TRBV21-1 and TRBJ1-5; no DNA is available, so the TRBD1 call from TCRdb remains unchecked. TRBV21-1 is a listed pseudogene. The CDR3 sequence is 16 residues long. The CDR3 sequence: CASSKGGQGGNQPQHF.

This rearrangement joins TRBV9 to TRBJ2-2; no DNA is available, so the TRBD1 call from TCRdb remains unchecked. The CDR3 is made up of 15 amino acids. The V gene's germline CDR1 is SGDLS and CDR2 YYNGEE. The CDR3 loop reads CASSTPGTGTGELFF.

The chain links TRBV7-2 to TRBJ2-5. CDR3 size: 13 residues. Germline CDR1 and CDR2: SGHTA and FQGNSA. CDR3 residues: CASSLVGAETQYF. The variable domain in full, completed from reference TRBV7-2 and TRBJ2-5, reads GAGVSQSPSNKVTEKGKDVELRCDPISGHTALYWYRQSLGQGLEFLIYFQGNSAPDKSGLPSDRFSAERTGGSVSTLTIQRTQQEDSAVYLCASSLVGAETQYFGPGTRLLVL.

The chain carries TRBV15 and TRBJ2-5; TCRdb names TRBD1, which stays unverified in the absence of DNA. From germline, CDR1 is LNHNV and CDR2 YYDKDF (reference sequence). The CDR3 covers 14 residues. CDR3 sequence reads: CATSTGDFQETQYF.

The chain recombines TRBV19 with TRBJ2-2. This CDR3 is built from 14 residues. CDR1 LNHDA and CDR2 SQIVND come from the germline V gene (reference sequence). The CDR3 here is CASALAAIGGELFF.

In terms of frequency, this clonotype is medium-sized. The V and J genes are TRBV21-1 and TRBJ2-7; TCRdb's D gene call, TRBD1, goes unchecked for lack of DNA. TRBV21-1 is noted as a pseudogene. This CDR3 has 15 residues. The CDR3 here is CASSNPGGIFYEQYF.

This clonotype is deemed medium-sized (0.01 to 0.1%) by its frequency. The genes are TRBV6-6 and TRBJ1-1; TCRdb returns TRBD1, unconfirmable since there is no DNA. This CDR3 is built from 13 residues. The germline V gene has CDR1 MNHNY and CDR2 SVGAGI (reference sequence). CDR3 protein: CASSYGQGAEAFF.

CDR3 protein: CASSLSGRADTQYF. The chain links TRBV7-9 to TRBJ2-3. The CDR3 covers 14 residues. Germline V gene sequence: CDR1 SEHNR, CDR2 FQNEAQ (reference sequence).

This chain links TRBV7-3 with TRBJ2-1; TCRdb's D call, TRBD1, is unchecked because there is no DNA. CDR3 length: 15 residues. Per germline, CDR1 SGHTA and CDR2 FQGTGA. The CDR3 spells CASSPFPGAGNEQFF.

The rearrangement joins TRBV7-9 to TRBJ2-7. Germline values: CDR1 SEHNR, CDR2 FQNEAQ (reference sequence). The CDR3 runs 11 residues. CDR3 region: CASSAYYEQYF.

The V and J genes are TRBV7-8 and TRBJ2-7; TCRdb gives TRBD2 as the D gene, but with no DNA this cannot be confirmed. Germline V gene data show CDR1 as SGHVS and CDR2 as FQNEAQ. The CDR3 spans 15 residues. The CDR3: CASSLGWTSNSEQYF.

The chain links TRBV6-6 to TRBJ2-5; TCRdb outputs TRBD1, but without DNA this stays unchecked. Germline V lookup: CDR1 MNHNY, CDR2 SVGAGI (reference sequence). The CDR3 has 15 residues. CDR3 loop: CASSSPADREETQYF.

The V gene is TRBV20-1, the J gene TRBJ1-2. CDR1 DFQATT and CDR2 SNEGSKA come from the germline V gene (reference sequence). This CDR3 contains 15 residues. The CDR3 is CSARDGSGRNYGYTF.

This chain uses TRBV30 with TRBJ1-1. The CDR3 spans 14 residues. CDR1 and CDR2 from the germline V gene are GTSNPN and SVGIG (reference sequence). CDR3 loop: CAWKSGVSGTEAFF.

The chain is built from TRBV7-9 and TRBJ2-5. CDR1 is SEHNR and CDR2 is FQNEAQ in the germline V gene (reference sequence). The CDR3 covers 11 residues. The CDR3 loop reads CATQAEETQYF.

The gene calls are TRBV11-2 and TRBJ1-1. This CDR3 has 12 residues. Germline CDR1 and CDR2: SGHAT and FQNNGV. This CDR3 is CASSFGNTEAFF.

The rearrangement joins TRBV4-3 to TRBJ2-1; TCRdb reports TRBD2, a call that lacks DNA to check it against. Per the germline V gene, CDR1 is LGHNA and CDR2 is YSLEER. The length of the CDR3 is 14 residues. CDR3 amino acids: CASSQDTGRPFYFF.

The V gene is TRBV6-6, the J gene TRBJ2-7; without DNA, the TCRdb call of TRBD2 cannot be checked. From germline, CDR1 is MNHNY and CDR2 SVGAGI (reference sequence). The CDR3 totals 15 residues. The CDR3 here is CASSYVRGLAYEQYF.

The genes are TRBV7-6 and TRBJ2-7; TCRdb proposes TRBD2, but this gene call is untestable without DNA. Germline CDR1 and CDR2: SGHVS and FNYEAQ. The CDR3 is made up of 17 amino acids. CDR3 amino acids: CASSLATSGGTSYEQYF.

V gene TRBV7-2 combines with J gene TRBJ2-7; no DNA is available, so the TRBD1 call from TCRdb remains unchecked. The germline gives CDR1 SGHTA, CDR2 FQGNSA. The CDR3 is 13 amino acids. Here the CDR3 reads CASSYGDTYEQYF.

CDR3 sequence reads: CASAVAGVNTEAFF. The chain carries TRBV5-1 and TRBJ1-1; TCRdb lists TRBD1, though no DNA is available to test this call. The CDR3 covers 14 residues. CDR1 is SGHRS, CDR2 YFSETQ, per germline.